The clone carrying this TCR beta chain was picked up one time. Its antigen is undetermined. The ends lost 2 bases at V and 1 base at J; junction bases unmatched: 8. CDR1 is SGHRS and CDR2 is YFSETQ in the germline V gene. CDR3 length equals 16 residues. These data are taken from a study of beta chain features in type 1 diabetes. Overall study: Patient and healthy donor groups were alike in age, gender and cell yields. Study observations and caveats: Reduced insertions and increased deletions marked VDJ junctions in type 1 diabetes patients. Among patients with Type 1 diabetes, TCRB CDR3s were moderately but significantly shorter in every one of the four CD4+ subsets.

Investigators reverse transcribed all isolated RNA, so they sequenced expressed TCRB transcripts. TCRdb keeps only in-frame clones here, not all; method: immunoSEQ multiplex PCR. The data hold around 340,000 clones, with roughly a fifth observed a single time. Every sorted population was more than 98% pure. The chain links TRBV5-1 to TRBJ1-1, with 7 bases matching TRBD1. Sequenced material: naive CD4+ T cells from blood. The clonotype comes from a woman under 30 in good health. Here the CDR3 reads CASSFSAGTANTEAFF. The CDR3 DNA is TGCGCCAGCAGCTTCTCTGCCGGGACAGCGAACACTGAAGCTTTCTTT.